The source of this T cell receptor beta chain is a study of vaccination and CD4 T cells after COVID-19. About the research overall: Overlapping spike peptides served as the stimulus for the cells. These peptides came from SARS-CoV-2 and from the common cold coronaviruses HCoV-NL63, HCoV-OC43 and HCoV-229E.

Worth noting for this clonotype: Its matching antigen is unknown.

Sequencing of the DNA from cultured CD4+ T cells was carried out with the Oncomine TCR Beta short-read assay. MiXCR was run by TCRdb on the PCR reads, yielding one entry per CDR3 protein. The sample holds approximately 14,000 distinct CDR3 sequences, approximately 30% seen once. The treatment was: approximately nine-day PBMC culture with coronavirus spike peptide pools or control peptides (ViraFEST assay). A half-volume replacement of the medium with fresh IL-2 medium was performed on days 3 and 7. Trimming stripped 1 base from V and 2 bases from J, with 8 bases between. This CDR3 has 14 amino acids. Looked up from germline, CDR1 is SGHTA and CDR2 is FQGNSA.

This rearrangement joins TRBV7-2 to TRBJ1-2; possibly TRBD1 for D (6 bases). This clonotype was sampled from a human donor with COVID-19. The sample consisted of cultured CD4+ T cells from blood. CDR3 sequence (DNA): TGTGCCAGCAGCTTAGGTAGGGGGAACTATGGCTACACCTTC. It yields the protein CASSLGRGNYGYTF. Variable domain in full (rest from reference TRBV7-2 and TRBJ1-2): GAGVSQSPSNKVTEKGKDVELRCDPISGHTALYWYRQSLGQGLEFLIYFQGNSAPDKSGLPSDRFSAERTGGSVSTLTIQRTQQEDSAVYLCASSLGRGNYGYTFGSGTRLTVV.